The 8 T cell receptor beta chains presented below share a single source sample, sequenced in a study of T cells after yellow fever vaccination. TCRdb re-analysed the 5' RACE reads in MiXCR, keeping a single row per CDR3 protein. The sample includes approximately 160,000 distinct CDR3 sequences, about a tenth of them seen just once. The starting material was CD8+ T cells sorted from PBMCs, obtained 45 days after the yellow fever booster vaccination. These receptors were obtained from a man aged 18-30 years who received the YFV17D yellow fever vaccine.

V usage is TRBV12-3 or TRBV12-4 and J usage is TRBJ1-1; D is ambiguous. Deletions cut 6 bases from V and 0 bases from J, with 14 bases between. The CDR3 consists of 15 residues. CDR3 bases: TGTGCCAGCAGCCTGGCCAAGGGTTTGAACACTGAAGCTTTCTTT. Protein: CASSLAKGLNTEAFF.

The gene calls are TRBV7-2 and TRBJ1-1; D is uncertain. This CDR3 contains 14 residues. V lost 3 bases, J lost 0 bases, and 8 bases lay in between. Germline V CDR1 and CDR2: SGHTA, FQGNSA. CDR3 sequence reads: CASSFHSLNTEAFF. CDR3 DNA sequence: TGTGCCAGCAGCTTTCACAGTCTGAACACTGAAGCTTTCTTT.

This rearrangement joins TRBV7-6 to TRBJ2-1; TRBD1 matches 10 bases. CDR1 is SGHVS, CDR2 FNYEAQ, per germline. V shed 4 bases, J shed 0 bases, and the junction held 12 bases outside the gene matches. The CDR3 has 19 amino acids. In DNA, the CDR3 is TGTGCCAGCAGCTCCACGGACAGGGGGTCATCGAGCTCCTACAATGAGCAGTTCTTC. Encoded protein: CASSSTDRGSSSSYNEQFF.

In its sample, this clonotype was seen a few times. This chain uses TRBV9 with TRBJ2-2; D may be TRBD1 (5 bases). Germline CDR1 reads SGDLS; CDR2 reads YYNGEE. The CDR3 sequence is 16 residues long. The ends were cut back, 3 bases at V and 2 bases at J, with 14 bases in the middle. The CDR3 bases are TGTGCCAGCAGCGGGGTCGGCAGGGCCAACACCGGGGAGCTGTTTTTT. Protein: CASSGVGRANTGELFF.

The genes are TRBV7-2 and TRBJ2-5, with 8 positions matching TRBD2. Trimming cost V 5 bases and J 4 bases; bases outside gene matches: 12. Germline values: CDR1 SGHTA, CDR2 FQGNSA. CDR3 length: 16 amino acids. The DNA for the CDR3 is TGTGCCAGCAGCCCCCCGGGACTAGTGCATGGAGAGACCCAGTACTTC. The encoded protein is CASSPPGLVHGETQYF.

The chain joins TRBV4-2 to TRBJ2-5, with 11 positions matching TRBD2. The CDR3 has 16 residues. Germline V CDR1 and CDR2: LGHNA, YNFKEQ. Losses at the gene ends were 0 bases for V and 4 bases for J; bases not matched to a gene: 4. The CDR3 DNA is TGTGCCAGCAGCCAAGATCCCACTAGCGGGGGAGAGACCCAGTACTTC. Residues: CASSQDPTSGGETQYF.

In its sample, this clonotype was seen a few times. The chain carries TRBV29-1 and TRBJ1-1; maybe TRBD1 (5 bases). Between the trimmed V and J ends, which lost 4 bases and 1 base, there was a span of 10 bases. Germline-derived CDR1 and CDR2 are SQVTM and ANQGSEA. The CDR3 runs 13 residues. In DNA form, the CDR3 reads TGCAGCGTTGTCTGGGGGGGGAACACTGAAGCTTTCTTT. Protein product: CSVVWGGNTEAFF.

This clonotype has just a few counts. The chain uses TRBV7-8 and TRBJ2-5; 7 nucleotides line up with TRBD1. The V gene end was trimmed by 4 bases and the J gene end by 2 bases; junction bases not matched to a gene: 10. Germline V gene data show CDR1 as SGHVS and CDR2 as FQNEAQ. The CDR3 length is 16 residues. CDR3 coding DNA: TGTGCCAGCAGCTCTAGGAGGCAGGGGGTTCAAGAGACCCAGTACTTC. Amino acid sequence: CASSSRRQGVQETQYF.